This record covers a single T cell receptor beta chain. Its cognate antigen is unknown. V gave up 2 bases and J gave up 3 bases; unmatched junction bases: 3. This CDR3 region has 14 residues. Germline assignment: CDR1 SGHRS and CDR2 YFSETQ. The data belong to a study of T cell responses to AZD1222 COVID-19 vaccine. Study at large: Samples with a second dose at about 4 or about 12 weeks were pooled together. Study-wide results and caveats: Samples come after the peak T cell response, not at day 14. Unmutated variant regions are reportedly the target of nearly half of TCRs that are spike-specific.

Libraries were prepared by immunoSEQ multiplex PCR; TCRdb keeps only in-frame clonotypes and omits some of them. The table lists around 130,000 clones, around 90% of them singletons. This chain connects TRBV5-1 to TRBJ2-7, with 9 bases aligning to TRBD2. The TCR originated in an adult in good health. Specimen: peripheral blood, collected on day 0 of AZD1222 vaccination. This CDR3 reads CASSLKREVYEQYF. DNA for the CDR3: TGCGCCAGCAGCTTAAAGCGGGAGGTCTACGAGCAGTACTTC.